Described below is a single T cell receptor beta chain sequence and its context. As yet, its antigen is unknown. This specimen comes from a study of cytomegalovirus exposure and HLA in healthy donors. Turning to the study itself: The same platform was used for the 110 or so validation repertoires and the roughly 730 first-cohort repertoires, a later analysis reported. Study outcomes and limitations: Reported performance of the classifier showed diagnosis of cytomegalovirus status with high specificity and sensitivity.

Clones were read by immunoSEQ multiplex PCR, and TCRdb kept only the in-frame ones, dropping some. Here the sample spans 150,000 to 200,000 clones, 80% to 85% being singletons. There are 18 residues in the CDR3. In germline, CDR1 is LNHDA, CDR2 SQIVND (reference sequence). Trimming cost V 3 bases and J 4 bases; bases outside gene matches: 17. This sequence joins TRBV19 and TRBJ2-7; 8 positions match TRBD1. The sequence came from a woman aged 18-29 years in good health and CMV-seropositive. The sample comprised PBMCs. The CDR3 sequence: CASSISQGARWPTYEQYF. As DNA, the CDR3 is TGTGCCAGTAGTATTTCCCAGGGGGCACGCTGGCCTACGTACGAGCAGTACTTC.